These 21 T cell receptor beta chains originate from one sample sequenced in a study of blood T cell repertoires in COVID-19. Using immunoSEQ multiplex PCR, the repertoire was profiled, and TCRdb retains in-frame clones only, with some absent. The sample gives fewer than 250,000 clones, around 82% of which show up once; approximately 2.9% is in the top ten. Sequenced material: peripheral blood. The receptors stem from a man over 45 with active or convalescent COVID-19.

The V gene is TRBV5-1, the J gene TRBJ2-3; 10 bases line up with TRBD2. The CDR3 runs 18 residues. Trimming took 0 bases from V and 0 from J; bases not matched to a gene: 7. Germline CDR1 reads SGHRS; CDR2 reads YFSETQ. The CDR3 region is CASSLEIAGGFSTDTQYF. CDR3 in DNA: TGCGCCAGCAGCTTGGAAATAGCGGGAGGATTTAGCACAGATACGCAGTATTTT.

The rearrangement uses TRBV7-2 and TRBJ2-1, with D unresolved. The V and J ends lost 0 bases and 14 bases respectively, with 14 bases between them. In germline, CDR1 is SGHTA, CDR2 FQGNSA. CDR3 size: 13 residues. The CDR3 coding sequence is TGTGCCAGCAGCTTAGCGAGCGTGACGGCGAAGTTCTTC. The encoded protein is CASSLASVTAKFF. Variable domain in full (rest from reference TRBV7-2 and TRBJ2-1): GAGVSQSPSNKVTEKGKDVELRCDPISGHTALYWYRQSLGQGLEFLIYFQGNSAPDKSGLPSDRFSAERTGGSVSTLTIQRTQQEDSAVYLCASSLASVTAKFFGPGTRLTVL.

V and J are TRBV19 and TRBJ2-4; D is possibly TRBD1 (5 bases). V gave up 3 bases and J gave up 0 bases, with 12 bases separating them. There are 16 residues in the CDR3. From germline, CDR1 is LNHDA and CDR2 SQIVND (reference sequence). The CDR3 region is CASSIDPTVAKNIQYF. In nucleotides, the CDR3 is TGTGCCAGTAGTATCGACCCGACAGTAGCCAAAAACATTCAGTACTTC.

The rearrangement joins TRBV11-2 to TRBJ2-6; D is perhaps TRBD1 (5 bases). Looked up from germline, CDR1 is SGHAT and CDR2 is FQNNGV. Trimming removed 2 bases at V and 2 bases at J, with 7 bases between. The CDR3 covers 15 residues. The CDR3 protein is CASSLRGAGANVLTF. The CDR3, as DNA: TGTGCCAGCAGCTTAAGGGGCGCTGGGGCCAACGTCCTGACTTTC. Supplemented by reference TRBV11-2 and TRBJ2-6, the full variable domain reads EAGVAQSPRYKIIEKRQSVAFWCNPISGHATLYWYQQILGQGPKLLIQFQNNGVVDDSQLPKDRFSAERLKGVDSTLKIQPAKLEDSAVYLCASSLRGAGANVLTFGAGSRLTVL.

This chain connects TRBV5-8 to TRBJ1-2, with 9 nucleotides matching TRBD1. After removal of 4 bases from V and 5 bases from J, the junction contained 9 bases not matched to a gene. Germline CDR1 and CDR2: SGHTS and YDEGEE. The CDR3 sequence is 15 residues long. DNA for the CDR3: TGTGCCAGCAGCCCAGGGACAGGGATGGCTTATGGCTACACCTTC. Amino acid sequence: CASSPGTGMAYGYTF.

This chain joins TRBV12-5 and TRBJ2-3, with TRBD2 matching 7 bases. Germline V gene lookup returns CDR1 LGHNT and CDR2 FRNRAP. The CDR3 loop spans 16 amino acids. The V gene end was trimmed by 2 bases and the J gene end by 2 bases; junction bases not matched to a gene: 7. The DNA for the CDR3 is TGTGCTAGTGGTTTGAAACTAGCGACTTTCACAGATACGCAGTATTTT. Encoded protein: CASGLKLATFTDTQYF.

This chain links TRBV7-3 with TRBJ2-2; 8 bases match TRBD1. Germline V CDR1 and CDR2: SGHTA, FQGTGA. CDR3 size: 17 residues. Trimming took 4 bases from V and 1 from J; bases not matched to a gene: 8. As DNA, the CDR3 is TGTGCCAGCAGCTCGAAAGGGGGACAGGTGAACACCGGGGAGCTGTTTTTT. This codes for CASSSKGGQVNTGELFF.

The rearrangement joins TRBV19 to TRBJ2-7, with 7 bases that match TRBD2. Trimming at V came to 5 bases and at J to 3 bases, leaving 7 bases not matched to a gene. The germline gives CDR1 LNHDA, CDR2 SQIVND (reference sequence). This CDR3 has 14 residues. The CDR3: CASSSNRGVYEQYF. The DNA of the CDR3 is TGTGCCAGTAGTTCCAATCGGGGGGTCTACGAGCAGTACTTC.

The V and J genes are TRBV3-1 (or the pseudogene TRBV3-2) and TRBJ2-7; TRBD1 is a possible D gene (6 bases). V lost 3 bases and J lost 5, with 17 bases in between. The CDR3 totals 15 residues. The germline CDR1 and CDR2 sequences are LGHDT and YNNKEL (reference sequence). As DNA, the CDR3 is TGTGCCAGCAGCCAGATACAGGGATTTCGCCACGAGCAGTACTTC. Amino acid sequence: CASSQIQGFRHEQYF.

This chain uses TRBV10-3 with TRBJ1-5, with D maybe TRBD1 (6 bases). Germline V CDR1 and CDR2: ENHRY, SYGVKD. The CDR3 has 18 residues. V was clipped by 6 bases and J by 1 base, with 22 bases between them. In DNA, the CDR3 is TGTGCCATCAGCAATTTGGGGAAGGGGGTGGGAAGCAATCAGCCCCAGCATTTT. This sequence encodes CAISNLGKGVGSNQPQHF.

The chain couples TRBV5-1 to TRBJ2-7, with no clear D. Trimming pared 0 bases from V and 6 bases from J, leaving 10 bases between. CDR3 length: 13 residues. Germline CDR1 SGHRS, CDR2 YFSETQ. CDR3: CASSLAVPVEQYF. Written as DNA, the CDR3 is TGCGCCAGCAGCTTGGCCGTCCCAGTCGAGCAGTACTTC.

The chain recombines TRBV3-1 (or the pseudogene TRBV3-2) with TRBJ1-6; D uncertain. Germline CDR1 reads LGHDT; CDR2 reads YNNKEL (reference sequence). This CDR3 has 13 residues. V lost 1 base, J lost 9 bases, and 7 bases lay in between. Here the CDR3 DNA reads TGTGCCAGCAGCCAAGCCTCAGTTTCACCCCTCCACTTT. Its protein product is CASSQASVSPLHF.

V usage is TRBV27 and J usage is TRBJ1-6; TRBD1 agrees at 9 bases. CDR3 size: 18 residues. With 3 bases clipped from V and 3 bases from J, the junction kept 9 bases outside the gene matches. In germline, CDR1 is MNHEY, CDR2 SMNVEV (reference sequence). CDR3 region: CASSLSSPGQGYNSPLHF. The CDR3 DNA follows: TGTGCCAGCAGTTTGTCATCCCCGGGACAGGGCTATAATTCACCCCTCCACTTT.

The chain combines TRBV19 with TRBJ2-2; 9 nucleotides align to TRBD2. Germline CDR1 LNHDA, CDR2 SQIVND (reference sequence). J gave up 1 base and V 6 bases, and 3 bases lay outside the gene matches. This CDR3 has 15 residues. The CDR3 loop reads CASRKAGGNTGELFF. CDR3 bases: TGTGCCAGTAGGAAAGCGGGAGGGAACACCGGGGAGCTGTTTTTT.

This chain uses TRBV25-1 with TRBJ2-5; TRBD1 matches 7 bases. Germline lookup yields CDR1 MGHDK and CDR2 SYGVNS. CDR3 length: 16 amino acids. Unmatched junction bases numbered 10, after V lost 1 base and J lost 5 bases. DNA for the CDR3: TGTGCCAGCAGTGAATCTCAAGGGGGCGCAGGGGAGACCCAGTACTTC. Protein product: CASSESQGGAGETQYF. The full variable domain, completed using reference TRBV25-1 and TRBJ2-5, is EADIYQTPRYLVIGTGKKITLECSQTMGHDKMYWYQQDPGMELHLIHYSYGVNSTEKGDLSSESTVSRIRTEHFPLTLESARPSHTSQYLCASSESQGGAGETQYFGPGTRLLVL.

The chain has TRBV9 and TRBJ2-1, with TRBD1 identical over 9 bases. Germline assignment: CDR1 SGDLS and CDR2 YYNGEE. The CDR3 covers 15 residues. V lost 4 bases, J lost 4 bases, and 6 bases stayed unmatched. The CDR3 loop reads CASSLLGTGYNEQFF. The CDR3 DNA sequence: TGTGCCAGCAGCCTCCTCGGGACAGGGTACAATGAGCAGTTCTTC.

V usage is TRBV19 and J usage is TRBJ2-7; 8 nucleotides line up with TRBD1. The V gene's germline CDR1 is LNHDA and CDR2 SQIVND (reference sequence). Trimming at V came to 6 bases and at J to 5 bases, leaving 6 bases not matched to a gene. The CDR3 is made up of 13 amino acids. CDR3 in amino acids: CASSRTGKDEQYF. The CDR3 nucleotides read TGTGCCAGTAGCCGGACAGGGAAGGACGAGCAGTACTTC.

Remarks on this clone: This sample includes further DNA sequences coding for the same CDR3. The chain recombines TRBV19 with TRBJ1-5; perhaps TRBD1 as D (5 bases). Germline V gene sequence: CDR1 LNHDA, CDR2 SQIVND (reference sequence). V dropped 3 bases and J dropped 4 bases, with 10 bases sitting between them. The CDR3 consists of 14 residues. In DNA, the CDR3 is TGTGCCAGTAGTATGAGCGGGGGGAATCAGCCCCAGCATTTT. It codes for CASSMSGGNQPQHF.

The chain has TRBV5-8 and TRBJ2-5; 12 nucleotides align to TRBD2. Germline trimming cut 4 bases from V and 5 bases from J; bases unmatched to any gene: 3. Germline V gene sequence: CDR1 SGHTS, CDR2 YDEGEE. The CDR3 has 14 amino acids. The CDR3 sequence is CASSPGLAGETQYF. For the CDR3, the DNA is TGTGCCAGCAGCCCCGGACTAGCGGGGGAGACCCAGTACTTC.

The rearrangement joins TRBV28 to TRBJ1-3; D possibly corresponds to TRBD1 (6 bases). Trimming removed 9 bases at V and 4 bases at J, with 16 bases between. The CDR3 consists of 14 residues. Germline-derived CDR1 and CDR2 are MDHEN and SYDVKM. The CDR3 sequence: CASGRGGLGNTIYF. In nucleotides, the CDR3 is TGTGCCAGTGGAAGGGGGGGGCTAGGAAACACCATATATTTT.

This rearrangement joins TRBV6-5 to TRBJ2-7; 8 nucleotides match TRBD2. Germline CDR1 and CDR2: MNHEY and SVGAGI. Trimming at V came to 11 bases and at J to 0 bases, leaving 6 bases not matched to a gene. The CDR3 covers 13 residues. In DNA form, the CDR3 reads TGTGCCGCCCGGGAGGGTTCCTCCTACGAGCAGTACTTC. It specifies CAAREGSSYEQYF.